This T cell receptor (beta chain) was identified during a study of regulatory T cells in long-lasting Graves disease. Study-level results: The study found TRBV28, TRBJ1-2 and TRBJ2-5 favored in persistent disease.

The germline V gene encodes CDR1 MNHNS and CDR2 SASEGT. The CDR3 is made up of 13 amino acids. With 1 base removed from V and 7 bases from J, the gap between germline ends came to 8 bases. Building the TCR beta libraries relied on iRepertoire HTBI primers, and CDR3 regions underwent Arm-PCR. TCRdb re-called the multiplex PCR reads through MiXCR, storing one row per CDR3 protein. The top ten clones hold 12% of a sample with 500,000 or so distinct CDR3 sequences, around 15% of them seen once. This clonotype was recorded only once. The target antigen is unknown. A single base separates this from a much larger clone, so it may be a read error. Time point described: newly diagnosed GD, antithyroid drugs for less than 3 months. PBMCs were the source of the RNA used for TCR sequencing. Recruitment took place at an endocrinology department in Xi'an, China. The sample was also linked to a second study, of T cells in Graves' hyperthyroidism and ophthalmopathy. This second study says: Hyperthyroidism in the patients, aged 18 to 65, was newly diagnosed and under 2 months in duration. Appearing also in blood were most of the thyroid clonotypes expanded above 0.001.

The material was peripheral blood mononuclear cells (PBMCs), obtained at new diagnosis, from a patient treated with antithyroid drugs. This rearrangement joins TRBV6-1 to TRBJ2-1; D is perhaps TRBD1 (6 bases). This clonotype was sampled from a man aged 35 to 55 with Graves disease. CDR3 in amino acids: CASSEGTENEQFF. DNA for the CDR3: TGTGCCAGCAGTGAAGGGACAGAAAATGAGCAGTTCTTC.